This TCR beta chain was profiled in a study of cytomegalovirus exposure and HLA in healthy donors. The CDR3 extends over 14 amino acids. The V and J ends lost 2 bases and 3 bases respectively, with 7 bases between them. Germline V gene data show CDR1 as SNHLY and CDR2 as FYNNEI. The protocol was immunoSEQ multiplex PCR, while the TCRdb copy is restricted to in-frame clones and leaves out a portion. Of 52,000 or so clones in the sample, 75% to 90% are singletons; the top ten hold around 16%. This TCR was recovered from a woman aged 18-29 years in good health and CMV-seronegative. The chain carries TRBV2 and TRBJ2-2; perhaps TRBD1 as D (5 bases). The sequenced sample was PBMCs. The CDR3 sequence: CASSERGYTGELFF. In DNA, the CDR3 is TGTGCCAGCAGTGAAAGGGGATACACCGGGGAGCTGTTTTTT.